This entry concerns a single T cell receptor beta chain. The entry originates in a study of T-cell reconstitution after alpha-beta-depleted transplantation in children. Unique molecular identifiers tagged the TCRbeta library. TCRdb re-called the PCR reads through MiXCR, storing one row per CDR3 protein. In the table there are about 480,000 distinct CDR3 sequences, approximately 12% of which are singletons. Looked up from germline, CDR1 is GTSNPN and CDR2 is SVGIG (reference sequence). V was clipped by 2 bases and J by 9 bases; unmatched bases: 11. The CDR3 extends over 14 amino acids. The TCR sequence derives from a human donor who donated a stem cell graft to a child with combined immunodeficiency. The rearrangement links TRBV30 to TRBJ2-7; 9 bases are shared with TRBD1. This sample comprised PBMCs from the stem cell graft donor, obtained from the stem cell graft. The CDR3 DNA is TGTGCCTGGAGTCCGGGGACAGGGTTTGTGGTGCAGTACTTC. Protein sequence: CAWSPGTGFVVQYF.